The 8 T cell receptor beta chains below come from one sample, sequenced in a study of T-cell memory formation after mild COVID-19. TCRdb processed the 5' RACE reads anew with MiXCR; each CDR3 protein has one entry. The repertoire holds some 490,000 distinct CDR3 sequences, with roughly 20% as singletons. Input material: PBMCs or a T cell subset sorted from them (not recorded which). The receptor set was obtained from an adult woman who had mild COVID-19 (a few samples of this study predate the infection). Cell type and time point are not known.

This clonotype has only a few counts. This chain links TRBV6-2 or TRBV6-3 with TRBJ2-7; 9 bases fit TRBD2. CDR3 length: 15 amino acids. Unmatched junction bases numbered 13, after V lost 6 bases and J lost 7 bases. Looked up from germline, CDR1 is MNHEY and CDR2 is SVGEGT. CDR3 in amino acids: CASRSPGSGRFEQYF. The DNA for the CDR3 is TGTGCCAGCAGATCTCCGGGGAGCGGGAGGTTTGAGCAGTACTTC.

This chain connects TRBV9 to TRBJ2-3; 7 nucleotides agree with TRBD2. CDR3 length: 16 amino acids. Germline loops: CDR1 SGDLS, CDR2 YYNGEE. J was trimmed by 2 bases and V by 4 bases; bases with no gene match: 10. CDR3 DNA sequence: TGTGCCAGCAGCCTTGCCGGGGGGATTTCCACAGATACGCAGTATTTT. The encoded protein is CASSLAGGISTDTQYF.

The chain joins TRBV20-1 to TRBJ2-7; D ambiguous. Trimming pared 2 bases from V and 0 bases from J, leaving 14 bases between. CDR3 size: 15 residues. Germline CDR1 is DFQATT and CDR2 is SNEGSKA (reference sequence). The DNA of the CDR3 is TGCAGTGCTAGACCGTTTATCCTCAGCTCCTACGAGCAGTACTTC. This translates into CSARPFILSSYEQYF.

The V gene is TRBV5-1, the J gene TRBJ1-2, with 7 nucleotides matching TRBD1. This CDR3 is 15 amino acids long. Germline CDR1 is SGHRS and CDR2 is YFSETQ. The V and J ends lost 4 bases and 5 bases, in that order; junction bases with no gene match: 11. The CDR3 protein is CASSQDRPRGYGYTF. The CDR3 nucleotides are TGCGCCAGCAGCCAGGACAGGCCCCGGGGGTATGGCTACACCTTC.

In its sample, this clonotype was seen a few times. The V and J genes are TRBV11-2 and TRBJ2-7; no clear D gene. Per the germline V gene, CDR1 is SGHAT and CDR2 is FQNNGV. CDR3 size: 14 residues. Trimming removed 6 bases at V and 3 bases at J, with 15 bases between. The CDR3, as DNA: TGTGCCAGCAGACCGACCTTGGTCAGCTACGAGCAGTACTTC. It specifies CASRPTLVSYEQYF.

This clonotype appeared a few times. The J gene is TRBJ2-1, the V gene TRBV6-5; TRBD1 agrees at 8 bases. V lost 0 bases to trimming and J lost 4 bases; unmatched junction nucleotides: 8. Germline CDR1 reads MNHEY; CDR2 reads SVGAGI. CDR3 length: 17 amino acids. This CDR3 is CASSYSLPQGVYNEQFF. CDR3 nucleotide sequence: TGTGCCAGCAGTTACTCGTTGCCACAGGGGGTTTACAATGAGCAGTTCTTC.

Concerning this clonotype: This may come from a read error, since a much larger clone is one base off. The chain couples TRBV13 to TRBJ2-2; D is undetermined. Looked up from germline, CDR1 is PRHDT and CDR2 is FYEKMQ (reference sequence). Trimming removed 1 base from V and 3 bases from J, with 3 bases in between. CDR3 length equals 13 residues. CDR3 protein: CASSLEDTGELFF. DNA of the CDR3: TGTGCCAGCAGCTTAGAGGACACCGGGGAGCTGTTTTTT.

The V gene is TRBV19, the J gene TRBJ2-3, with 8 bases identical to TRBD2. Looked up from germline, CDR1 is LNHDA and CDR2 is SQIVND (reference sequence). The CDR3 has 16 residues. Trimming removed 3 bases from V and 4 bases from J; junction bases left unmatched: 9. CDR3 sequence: CASSIFGGAGADTQYF. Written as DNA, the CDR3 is TGTGCCAGTAGTATCTTCGGGGGGGCCGGTGCAGATACGCAGTATTTT. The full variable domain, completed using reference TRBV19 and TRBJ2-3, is DGGITQSPKYLFRKEGQNVTLSCEQNLNHDAMYWYRQDPGQGLRLIYYSQIVNDFQKGDIAEGYSVSREKKESFPLTVTSAQKNPTAFYLCASSIFGGAGADTQYFGPGTRLTVL.